This T cell receptor (beta chain) was sequenced in a study of Graves' ophthalmopathy and Graves' hyperthyroidism. Study results and limitations: The model predicted progression of ophthalmopathy with a sensitivity of 70% to 71%, and its specificity was 72.22%. The blood repertoire also included most expanded thyroid clonotypes above 0.001 frequency.

Hyperthyroidism cases were recent diagnoses of under 2 months' duration in people aged 18 to 65. Germline V gives CDR1 KGHDR, CDR2 SFDVKD. This CDR3 has 18 amino acids. With 11 bases removed from V and 0 bases from J, the gap between germline ends came to 27 bases. Amplifying from RNA transcripts, the study obtained TCR beta CDR3 regions. Second-round multiplex PCR came after first-round RT-PCR with HTBI primers. TCRdb fed the multiplex PCR reads into MiXCR, producing one record per CDR3 protein. The sample has over a million distinct CDR3 sequences, approximately 35% seen once. For this clonotype: The antigen remains undetermined.

This clonotype was sampled from an adult man with Graves' hyperthyroidism. The sequencing sample was made of peripheral blood or thyroid tissue (not recorded which). The chain combines TRBV24-1 with TRBJ1-1; D perhaps matches TRBD1 (5 bases). Here the CDR3 DNA reads TGTGCCAATAAAAAGATTATGACCACCGGGACGGTGAACACTGAAGCTTTCTTT. This sequence encodes CANKKIMTTGTVNTEAFF.